The rows below give T cell receptor beta chains drawn from one sample of a study of blood T cells in healthy people across ages. TCRdb re-called the 5' RACE reads through MiXCR, storing one row per CDR3 protein. Of hundreds of thousands of distinct CDR3 sequences in the sample, around 24% were seen once. The same specimen was also included in a second study, on T cells of mothers and their children.

The sample taken for sequencing was blood. The receptors originated from a boy aged 5-17 years in good health. Both conserved end residues are part of each CDR3. Fields, in order: D gene, V gene, J gene, CDR3 length, clone size, CDR3 protein, CDR3 DNA. D genes are given only for firm matches. Some rows have no size entry. The others give once, few or many, or a class for an expanded clone.

D: TRBD1
V: TRBV7-7
J: TRBJ2-5
length: 15
size: NA
CDR3: CASSQRVGQGETQYF
DNA: TGTGCTAGCAGCCAAAGGGTGGGACAGGGGGAGACCCAGTACTTC

D: NA
V: TRBV10-3
J: TRBJ1-3
length: 14
size: few
CDR3: CAVRQQGKGDTIYF
DNA: TGTGCCGTCCGTCAACAGGGAAAGGGTGACACCATATATTTT

D: NA
V: TRBV12-3/TRBV12-4
J: TRBJ1-2
length: 13
size: NA
CDR3: CASSYRQSYGYTF
DNA: TGTGCCAGCAGTTACCGCCAGAGCTATGGCTACACCTTC

D: TRBD1
V: TRBV7-2
J: TRBJ1-2
length: 14
size: NA
CDR3: CASSSRTGEGGYTF
DNA: TGTGCCAGCAGCTCGCGGACAGGGGAAGGAGGCTACACCTTC

D: NA
V: TRBV7-9
J: TRBJ1-1
length: 16
size: few
CDR3: CASSPRLGHSNTEAFF
DNA: TGTGCCAGCAGCCCTAGATTAGGACACTCGAACACTGAAGCTTTCTTT

D: NA
V: TRBV29-1
J: TRBJ2-3
length: 13
size: NA
CDR3: CSVEGGASRTQYF
DNA: TGCAGCGTTGAAGGGGGCGCGAGTAGAACGCAGTATTTT

D: NA
V: TRBV11-2
J: TRBJ1-2
length: 14
size: NA
CDR3: CASSPGYRMDGYTF
DNA: TGTGCCAGCAGCCCCGGGTATCGGATGGATGGCTACACCTTC

D: NA
V: TRBV6-1
J: TRBJ2-7
length: 13
size: NA
CDR3: CASSEAENYEQYF
DNA: TGTGCCAGCAGTGAAGCCGAGAACTACGAGCAGTACTTC

D: TRBD2
V: TRBV7-2
J: TRBJ2-1
length: 18
size: NA
CDR3: CASSLFPSGGGTYNEQFF
DNA: TGTGCCAGCAGCTTATTCCCCAGCGGGGGGGGGACCTACAATGAGCAGTTCTTC

D: NA
V: TRBV6-2/TRBV6-3
J: TRBJ2-5
length: 11
size: NA
CDR3: CASSYPKTQYF
DNA: TGTGCCAGCAGTTACCCAAAGACCCAGTACTTC

D: NA
V: TRBV12-3/TRBV12-4
J: TRBJ1-2
length: 15
size: NA
CDR3: CASSLSGNKYYGYTF
DNA: TGTGCCAGCAGTTTGTCAGGGAATAAGTACTATGGCTACACCTTC

D: NA
V: TRBV4-1
J: TRBJ2-5
length: 17
size: NA
CDR3: CASSQGAASGRKETQYF
DNA: TGCGCCAGCAGCCAAGGGGCAGCTTCGGGCCGTAAAGAGACCCAGTACTTC

D: NA
V: TRBV3-1
J: TRBJ1-2
length: 15
size: NA
CDR3: CASSRHRAESRGYTF
DNA: TGTGCCAGCAGCCGTCACAGGGCTGAGTCTAGGGGCTACACCTTC

D: NA
V: TRBV20-1
J: TRBJ1-4
length: 14
size: NA
CDR3: CSASVGGGNEKLFF
DNA: TGCAGTGCTAGCGTAGGGGGTGGTAATGAAAAACTGTTTTTT

D: NA
V: TRBV11-2
J: TRBJ2-4
length: 16
size: NA
CDR3: CASSPQGNRVYDIQYF
DNA: TGTGCCAGCAGCCCCCAAGGCAACAGGGTATACGACATTCAGTACTTC

D: TRBD1
V: TRBV10-3
J: TRBJ2-1
length: 13
size: once
CDR3: CAINHDRDNEQFF
DNA: TGTGCCATCAATCACGACAGGGACAATGAGCAGTTCTTC

D: TRBD2
V: TRBV6-5
J: TRBJ2-5
length: 18
size: few
CDR3: CASSYLGLAGPQGETQYF
DNA: TGTGCCAGCAGTTACCTAGGACTAGCGGGTCCCCAGGGGGAGACCCAGTACTTC

D: TRBD2
V: TRBV6-1
J: TRBJ2-7
length: 15
size: NA
CDR3: CASRPTSGGPYEQYF
DNA: TGTGCCAGCAGGCCGACTAGCGGGGGCCCCTACGAGCAGTACTTC

D: NA
V: TRBV20-1
J: TRBJ1-2
length: 12
size: NA
CDR3: CSADAGSFGYTF
DNA: TGCAGTGCTGACGCCGGCTCGTTTGGCTACACCTTC

D: NA
V: TRBV30
J: TRBJ1-1
length: 14
size: NA
CDR3: CTWTGDRRDTEAFF
DNA: TGTACCTGGACTGGGGACCGTAGGGACACTGAAGCTTTCTTT

D: TRBD1
V: TRBV20-1
J: TRBJ1-1
length: 13
size: few
CDR3: CSARDGTARDPFF
DNA: TGCAGTGCTAGAGATGGGACAGCCAGGGACCCTTTCTTT

D: NA
V: TRBV7-8
J: TRBJ2-5
length: 14
size: NA
CDR3: CASNGKTFQETQYF
DNA: TGTGCCAGCAATGGCAAGACGTTCCAAGAGACCCAGTACTTC

D: TRBD1
V: TRBV20-1
J: TRBJ2-5
length: 14
size: NA
CDR3: CSARPGQGGETQYF
DNA: TGCAGTGCTCGACCGGGACAGGGAGGAGAGACCCAGTACTTC

D: NA
V: TRBV4-1
J: TRBJ2-2
length: 14
size: NA
CDR3: CASSQDAGTGELFF
DNA: TGCGCCAGCAGCCAAGATGCAGGGACCGGGGAGCTGTTTTTT

D: NA
V: TRBV6-1
J: TRBJ1-1
length: 13
size: NA
CDR3: CASSRYRNTEAFF
DNA: TGTGCCAGCAGTCGATACAGGAACACTGAAGCTTTCTTT

D: NA
V: TRBV3-1
J: TRBJ1-2
length: 15
size: few
CDR3: CASSQGPAVGYGYTF
DNA: TGTGCCAGCAGCCAAGGCCCAGCTGTAGGCTATGGCTACACCTTC

D: NA
V: TRBV5-5
J: TRBJ2-7
length: 11
size: few
CDR3: CASSLVGGQYF
DNA: TGTGCCAGCAGCTTGGTTGGCGGTCAGTACTTC

D: TRBD1
V: TRBV5-1
J: TRBJ2-7
length: 17
size: few
CDR3: CASSSNPGGAASYEQYF
DNA: TGCGCCAGCAGCTCAAACCCAGGGGGAGCCGCGTCCTACGAGCAGTACTTC

D: NA
V: TRBV4-1
J: TRBJ2-3
length: 17
size: once
CDR3: CASSQDLAPGGQYTQYF
DNA: TGCGCCAGCAGCCAAGATCTTGCCCCCGGGGGCCAATATACGCAGTATTTT

D: NA
V: TRBV27
J: TRBJ2-6
length: 15
size: NA
CDR3: CASSQLVAGANVLTF
DNA: TGTGCCAGCAGTCAACTAGTTGCTGGGGCCAACGTCCTGACTTTC

D: TRBD2
V: TRBV20-1
J: TRBJ2-1
length: 14
size: NA
CDR3: CSARKAGGLDEQFF
DNA: TGCAGTGCTAGGAAAGCGGGGGGGCTTGATGAGCAGTTCTTC

D: NA
V: TRBV11-1
J: TRBJ1-6
length: 21
size: few
CDR3: CASSLFSYSGFRSSYNSPLHF
DNA: TGTGCCAGCAGCTTATTTTCGTACTCGGGTTTTAGGAGCTCCTATAATTCACCCCTCCACTTT

D: NA
V: TRBV7-8
J: TRBJ2-2
length: 16
size: few
CDR3: CASSLLQGTGTGELFF
DNA: TGTGCCAGCAGCTTATTGCAGGGGACGGGCACCGGGGAGCTGTTTTTT

D: TRBD2
V: TRBV13
J: TRBJ2-1
length: 13
size: few
CDR3: CASSWTSFDEQFF
DNA: TGTGCCAGCAGCTGGACTAGCTTTGATGAGCAGTTCTTC

D: TRBD2
V: TRBV27
J: TRBJ2-5
length: 14
size: NA
CDR3: CASSQTSGGETQYF
DNA: TGTGCCAGCAGCCAAACTAGCGGGGGTGAGACCCAGTACTTC

D: NA
V: TRBV9
J: TRBJ2-2
length: 13
size: many
CDR3: CASSLGVTGELFF
DNA: TGTGCCAGTAGCCTGGGGGTAACCGGGGAGCTGTTTTTT

D: TRBD1
V: TRBV4-1
J: TRBJ2-7
length: 14
size: NA
CDR3: CASSQDRGRYEQYF
DNA: TGCGCCAGCAGCCAAGACAGGGGGCGTTACGAGCAGTACTTC

D: NA
V: TRBV2
J: TRBJ2-5
length: 13
size: NA
CDR3: CASKVQGDETQYF
DNA: TGTGCCAGCAAGGTACAGGGAGACGAGACCCAGTACTTC

D: NA
V: TRBV18
J: TRBJ2-7
length: 16
size: few
CDR3: CASSQSQGIGSYEQYF
DNA: TGTGCCAGCTCCCAATCTCAGGGGATCGGATCCTACGAGCAGTACTTC

D: NA
V: TRBV29-1
J: TRBJ2-3
length: 12
size: NA
CDR3: CSAGGWADTQYF
DNA: TGCAGTGCTGGTGGATGGGCAGATACGCAGTATTTT

D: NA
V: TRBV5-1
J: TRBJ2-1
length: 16
size: few
CDR3: CASTRAGPSSYNEQFF
DNA: TGCGCCAGCACCCGGGCGGGACCGAGCTCCTACAATGAGCAGTTCTTC

D: NA
V: TRBV27
J: TRBJ2-3
length: 14
size: NA
CDR3: CASSLVLGRDTQYF
DNA: TGTGCCAGCAGTTTAGTACTAGGTCGCGATACGCAGTATTTT

D: NA
V: TRBV6-5
J: TRBJ1-2
length: 13
size: NA
CDR3: CASTGGGPWGYTF
DNA: TGTGCCAGCACCGGCGGCGGACCTTGGGGCTACACCTTC

D: NA
V: TRBV7-9
J: TRBJ2-3
length: 15
size: few
CDR3: CASSRDRLNTDTQYF
DNA: TGTGCCAGCAGCCGCGACAGGCTCAACACAGATACGCAGTATTTT

D: TRBD2
V: TRBV7-2
J: TRBJ2-1
length: 16
size: NA
CDR3: CASSWALAGVTNEQFF
DNA: TGTGCCAGCAGCTGGGCCCTAGCGGGGGTTACGAATGAGCAGTTCTTC

D: NA
V: TRBV29-1
J: TRBJ2-7
length: 11
size: few
CDR3: CSVYSRPGKYF
DNA: TGCAGCGTTTACTCCCGCCCAGGGAAGTACTTC

D: NA
V: TRBV28
J: TRBJ1-2
length: 14
size: few
CDR3: CASRETGLLYGYTF
DNA: TGTGCCAGCAGAGAAACAGGGCTCCTCTATGGCTACACCTTC

D: NA
V: TRBV29-1
J: TRBJ2-5
length: 13
size: NA
CDR3: CSVGRGREETQYF
DNA: TGCAGCGTTGGGAGGGGCAGGGAAGAGACCCAGTACTTC

D: TRBD1
V: TRBV29-1
J: TRBJ2-2
length: 14
size: few
CDR3: CSVWTGMNTGELFF
DNA: TGCAGCGTTTGGACAGGGATGAACACCGGGGAGCTGTTTTTT

D: NA
V: TRBV12-3/TRBV12-4
J: TRBJ1-4
length: 13
size: few
CDR3: CASSLRAGEKLFF
DNA: TGTGCCAGCAGTTTACGTGCCGGTGAAAAACTGTTTTTT

D: NA
V: TRBV9
J: TRBJ2-7
length: 15
size: few
CDR3: CASSEDPGPGDEQYF
DNA: TGTGCCAGCAGCGAGGACCCGGGACCGGGAGACGAGCAGTACTTC

D: NA
V: TRBV14
J: TRBJ2-7
length: 17
size: few
CDR3: CASSQAGRGRVAYEQYF
DNA: TGTGCCAGCAGCCAAGCGGGCCGGGGGCGAGTGGCTTACGAGCAGTACTTC

D: NA
V: TRBV20-1
J: TRBJ2-7
length: 12
size: few
CDR3: CSAAGRSYEQYF
DNA: TGCAGTGCCGCGGGGAGGTCCTACGAGCAGTACTTC